This TCR beta chain appears in the sequencing data of a study of identical twins. General study findings and limits: Out-of-frame sharing of TCR alpha in monozygotic twins was underestimated by models. Whereas memory repertoires showed no such difference, abundant cord blood beta clonotypes carried fewer insertions.

Germline CDR1 and CDR2: LNHNV and YYDKDF (reference sequence). V was pared by 5 bases and J by 6 bases, with 5 bases of the junction left unmatched. This CDR3 contains 14 residues. cDNA carried unique molecular identifiers, and a universal primer site was added by template switching. TCRdb re-called the 5' RACE reads through MiXCR, storing one row per CDR3 protein. Of around 530,000 distinct CDR3 sequences in the sample, 13% to 15% were seen once. On this clonotype itself: Its antigen is currently unknown.

These data were also filed under a second study, of yellow fever vaccine responses in identical twins.

This sequence originates from a woman aged 18-29 years in good health. The specimen sequenced was CD4+ T cells sorted from blood. This chain links TRBV15 with TRBJ1-2, with TRBD1 matching 11 bases. CDR3 loop: CATSPWTGGDGYTF. The CDR3 coding sequence is TGTGCCACCAGCCCCTGGACAGGGGGCGATGGCTACACCTTC.